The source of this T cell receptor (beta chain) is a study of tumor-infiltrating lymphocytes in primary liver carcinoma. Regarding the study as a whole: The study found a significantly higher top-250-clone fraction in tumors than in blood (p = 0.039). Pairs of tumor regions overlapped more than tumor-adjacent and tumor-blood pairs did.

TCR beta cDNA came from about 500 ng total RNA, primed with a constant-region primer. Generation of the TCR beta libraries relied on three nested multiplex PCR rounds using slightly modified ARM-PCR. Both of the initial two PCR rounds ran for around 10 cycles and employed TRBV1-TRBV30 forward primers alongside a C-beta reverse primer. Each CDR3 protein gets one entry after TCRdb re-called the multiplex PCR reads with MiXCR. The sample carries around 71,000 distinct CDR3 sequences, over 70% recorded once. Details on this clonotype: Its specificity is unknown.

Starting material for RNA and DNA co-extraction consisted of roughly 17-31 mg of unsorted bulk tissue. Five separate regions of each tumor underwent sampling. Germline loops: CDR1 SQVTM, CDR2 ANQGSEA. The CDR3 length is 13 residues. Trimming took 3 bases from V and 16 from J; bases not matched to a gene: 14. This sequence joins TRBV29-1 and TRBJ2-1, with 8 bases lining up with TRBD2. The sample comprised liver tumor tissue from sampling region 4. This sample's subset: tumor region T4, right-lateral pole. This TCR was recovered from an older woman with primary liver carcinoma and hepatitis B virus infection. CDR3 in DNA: TGCAGCGTTGATTTGGCGGGAGGTGGTGAGGAATTCTTC. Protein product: CSVDLAGGGEEFF.